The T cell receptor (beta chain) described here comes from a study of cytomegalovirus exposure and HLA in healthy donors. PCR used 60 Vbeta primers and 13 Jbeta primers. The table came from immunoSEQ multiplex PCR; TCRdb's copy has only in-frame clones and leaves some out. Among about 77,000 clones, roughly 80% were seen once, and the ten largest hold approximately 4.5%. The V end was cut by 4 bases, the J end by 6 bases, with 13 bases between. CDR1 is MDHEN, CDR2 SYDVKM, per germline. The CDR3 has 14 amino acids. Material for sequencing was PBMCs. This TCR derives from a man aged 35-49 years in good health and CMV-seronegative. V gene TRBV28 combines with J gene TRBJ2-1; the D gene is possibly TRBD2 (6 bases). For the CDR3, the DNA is TGTGCCAGCAGTTCGAGGACTATAATCAATGAGCAGTTCTTC. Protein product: CASSSRTIINEQFF.